These T cell receptor beta chains were read from a single sample in a study of blood T cell repertoires in COVID-19. Assay used: immunoSEQ multiplex PCR; TCRdb lists only in-frame clones, some missing. The table has 300,000 to 500,000 clones, 70% to 90% seen once. The specimen was PBMCs or T cells enriched from blood (not recorded which). The source is a woman aged 25 to 39 with acute COVID-19. CDR3s include the opening cysteine and the closing phenylalanine or tryptophan. The D gene is left open where the match is weak. Rows give clone size only sometimes, using once, few, many, or a class for an expanded clone.

d_call,v_call,clone_size,j_call,cdr3_length,cdr3_nt,cdr3_aa
TRBD2,TRBV10-1,NA,TRBJ2-5,15,TGCGCCAGCAGTGAGCCTAGCGGGGGCCAAGAGACCCAGTACTTC,CASSEPSGGQETQYF
NA,TRBV19,NA,TRBJ1-2,13,TGTGCCAGTAGTATGAAGAGTAACTATGGCTACACCTTC,CASSMKSNYGYTF
NA,TRBV6-5,NA,TRBJ1-1,15,TGTGCCAGCAGTTACTCTCCAGGGGTGAACACTGAAGCTTTCTTT,CASSYSPGVNTEAFF
TRBD1,TRBV30,NA,TRBJ1-5,15,TGTGCCTGGAGTGCTTCCGGGACAGGGGGTCAGCCCCAGCATTTT,CAWSASGTGGQPQHF
NA,TRBV19,once,TRBJ1-4,13,TGTGCCAGTAGTCGCCGGGTGGATGAAAAACTGTTTTTT,CASSRRVDEKLFF
NA,TRBV6-5,few,TRBJ2-2,15,TGTGCCAGCAGTCCCTACCCCAAGCGCACCGGGGAGCTGTTTTTT,CASSPYPKRTGELFF
NA,TRBV27,NA,TRBJ1-5,15,TGTGCCAGCAGATTGAGGGCAGTCCTAACCCAGCCCCAGCATTTT,CASRLRAVLTQPQHF
NA,TRBV12-5,NA,TRBJ2-7,13,TGTGCTAGTGGTTTGGGCCAAGGACAGCCGCAGTACTTC,CASGLGQGQPQYF
NA,TRBV27,NA,TRBJ1-4,17,TGTGCCAGCAGTTTGACCGCCGGGACAAGCAGAACTTTTGGCCTGTTTTTT,CASSLTAGTSRTFGLFF
TRBD1,TRBV7-3,once,TRBJ1-6,14,TGTGCCAGCAGCCCCACAGGGGTTAATTCACCCCTCCACTTT,CASSPTGVNSPLHF
NA,TRBV18,NA,TRBJ1-4,16,TGTGCCAGCTCATCACAGGGCGGGAGGATCGATGAAAAACTGTTTTTT,CASSSQGGRIDEKLFF
NA,TRBV6-5,NA,TRBJ1-5,14,TGTGCCAGCAGAGGATACTATGCGACGGGGCCCCAGCATTTT,CASRGYYATGPQHF
NA,TRBV11-2,once,TRBJ1-5,12,TGTGCCAGCGCTAGCCCCAATCAGCCCCAGCATTTT,CASASPNQPQHF
NA,TRBV5-4,NA,TRBJ2-3,11,TGTGCCAGCAGCTTGGCTGATACGCAGTATTTT,CASSLADTQYF
TRBD1,TRBV5-6,once,TRBJ2-7,16,TGTGCCAGCAGCTCACTCCGGGACAGGATTCCCTACGAGCAGTACTTC,CASSSLRDRIPYEQYF
NA,TRBV5-1,NA,TRBJ1-4,14,TGCGCCAGCAGCTTGGACAGGGATCGGGAAAAACTGTTTTTT,CASSLDRDREKLFF
NA,TRBV7-3,NA,TRBJ1-6,15,TGTGCCAGCAGCCTTCAGGCAGCCCCGAATTCACCCCTCCACTTT,CASSLQAAPNSPLHF
NA,TRBV4-1,NA,TRBJ1-1,12,TGCGCCAGCAGCCGAGCCAGGTCTGAAGCTTTCTTT,CASSRARSEAFF
NA,TRBV5-1,NA,TRBJ1-3,16,TGCGCCAGCAGCCTTTTACAGGGCTTCTCTGGAAACACCATATATTTT,CASSLLQGFSGNTIYF
NA,TRBV5-1,once,TRBJ2-7,14,TGCGCCAGCAGCTTGAGAGGGGGATCCTACGAGCAGTACTTC,CASSLRGGSYEQYF
NA,TRBV15,NA,TRBJ1-2,17,TGTGCCACCAGCAGAGAGTATGTTATCGGGGGGTCGGATGGCTACACCTTC,CATSREYVIGGSDGYTF
NA,TRBV2,NA,TRBJ2-7,15,TGTGCCAGCTACCCAGGGTCCAGACTCGAGTACGAGCAGTACTTC,CASYPGSRLEYEQYF
NA,TRBV3-1/TRBV3-2,NA,TRBJ2-7,15,TGTGCCAGCAGCCAAGATCAGGGGCTTATCGACGAGCAGTACTTC,CASSQDQGLIDEQYF
TRBD1,TRBV4-1,NA,TRBJ1-1,15,TGCGCCAGCAGCCGGATCAGGGGGCCGAACACTGAAGCTTTCTTT,CASSRIRGPNTEAFF
NA,TRBV3-1/TRBV3-2,NA,TRBJ2-3,15,TGTGCCAGCAGCCACAGGGGTTACGGCACAGATACGCAGTATTTT,CASSHRGYGTDTQYF
NA,TRBV29-1,few,TRBJ1-4,13,TGCAGCGCCATGGCGGGGTGGGGAGAAAAACTGTTTTTT,CSAMAGWGEKLFF
TRBD1,TRBV4-1,NA,TRBJ2-2,15,TGCGCCAGCAGCCAAGGTACAGGGGGGACCGGGGAGCTGTTTTTT,CASSQGTGGTGELFF
NA,TRBV7-9,NA,TRBJ2-1,12,TGTGCCAGCAGCTTACCGGAGGATGAGCAGTTCTTC,CASSLPEDEQFF
TRBD1,TRBV10-3,NA,TRBJ2-7,13,TGTGCCATGGGGACAGGGGACAACTACGAGCAGTACTTC,CAMGTGDNYEQYF
NA,TRBV19,NA,TRBJ1-2,13,TGTGCCAGTAGTATGAACGGGTTTGATGGCTACACCTTC,CASSMNGFDGYTF
NA,TRBV24-1,NA,TRBJ2-1,14,TGTGCCACGGGGGGGGGACAGGTGAACAATGAGCAGTTCTTC,CATGGGQVNNEQFF
TRBD1,TRBV4-1,once,TRBJ1-3,16,TGCGCCAGCAGCCCCCGGGGACAGGAGACTGGAAACACCATATATTTT,CASSPRGQETGNTIYF
TRBD1,TRBV29-1,NA,TRBJ2-7,14,TGCAGCGTTGTGGGGGGACAGGGAAACTACGAGCAGTACTTC,CSVVGGQGNYEQYF
NA,TRBV4-1,NA,TRBJ1-6,17,TGCGCCAGCAGCCAAGATCGGGCGGGAACGGATAATTCACCCCTCCACTTT,CASSQDRAGTDNSPLHF
TRBD1,TRBV19,NA,TRBJ1-4,16,TGTGCCAGTAGTATAGATAGAGTACAGGGGTACGAAAAACTGTTTTTT,CASSIDRVQGYEKLFF
TRBD1,TRBV30,NA,TRBJ2-1,15,TGTGCCTGGAGTAGTGGGGACAGGGGGCACAATGAGCAGTTCTTC,CAWSSGDRGHNEQFF
TRBD2,TRBV6-5,NA,TRBJ2-1,15,TGTGCCAGCAGAAGGACTAGCGGGGCAACAAATGAGCAGTTCTTC,CASRRTSGATNEQFF
NA,TRBV21-1,NA,TRBJ2-6,17,TGTGCCAGCAGCAAGCGGATCAGAGACTCTGGGGCCAACGTCCTGACTTTC,CASSKRIRDSGANVLTF
NA,TRBV9,NA,TRBJ1-6,14,TGTGCCAGCAGCGTGTCACCTTTCGGGTCACCCCTCCACTTT,CASSVSPFGSPLHF
NA,TRBV3-1/TRBV3-2,NA,TRBJ1-4,15,TGTGCCAGCAGCCAAGATGAAGGGCGCGGGGAAAAACTGTTTTTT,CASSQDEGRGEKLFF
NA,TRBV12-5,once,TRBJ1-1,13,TGTGCTAGTGGTTTACTTGGGAACACTGAAGCTTTCTTT,CASGLLGNTEAFF
TRBD1,TRBV18,few,TRBJ2-1,18,TGTGCCAGCTCACCATTTACAAGACCCGGGACAGGTTACAATGAGCAGTTCTTC,CASSPFTRPGTGYNEQFF
TRBD1,TRBV12-3/TRBV12-4,NA,TRBJ2-7,12,TGTGCCAGCGGAAAGACAGGGGCCGAGCAGTACTTC,CASGKTGAEQYF
TRBD2,TRBV9,NA,TRBJ2-5,15,TGTGCCAGCAGCGTATCTCGCGGGGGGTGGCAGACCCAGTACTTC,CASSVSRGGWQTQYF
NA,TRBV5-6,few,TRBJ2-5,15,TGTGCCAGCAGCTTAACGGGACACCTCCAAGAGACCCAGTACTTC,CASSLTGHLQETQYF
TRBD2,TRBV5-1,NA,TRBJ2-7,13,TGCGCCAGCAGCTTTGGGACTAGCGGGGAGCAGTACTTC,CASSFGTSGEQYF
TRBD2,TRBV5-6,NA,TRBJ2-5,14,TGTGCCAGCAGCCAAGGACTAGCGGGGGCCTTCCAGTACTTC,CASSQGLAGAFQYF
NA,TRBV19,NA,TRBJ1-3,17,TGTGCCAGTAGTATAGTCCGGGGGGCTTCCTCTGGAAACACCATATATTTT,CASSIVRGASSGNTIYF
TRBD1,TRBV5-6,once,TRBJ1-1,15,TGTGCCAGCAGCGGGGGACAGTCCCTTAACACTGAAGCTTTCTTT,CASSGGQSLNTEAFF
NA,TRBV7-2,NA,TRBJ1-2,14,TGTGCCAGCAGCTCAATCGGACAGATCTATGGCTACACCTTC,CASSSIGQIYGYTF
NA,TRBV5-1,NA,TRBJ2-2,15,TGCGCCAGCAGCTTGGGACATTCGAACACCGGGGAGCTGTTTTTT,CASSLGHSNTGELFF
TRBD1,TRBV9,NA,TRBJ1-2,16,TGTGCCAGCAGCCCAGGGATGGGACAGGGAAGAGGAGGCTACACCTTC,CASSPGMGQGRGGYTF
NA,TRBV19,NA,TRBJ2-2,16,TGTGCCAGTAGCGCCCCTGGGCCCTCGGACACCGGGGAGCTGTTTTTT,CASSAPGPSDTGELFF
TRBD2,TRBV10-3,NA,TRBJ2-1,17,TGTGCCATCAGTGAGTCGATATTACTAGCGGCTTACAATGAGCAGTTCTTC,CAISESILLAAYNEQFF
NA,TRBV9,NA,TRBJ1-1,15,TGTGCCAGCAGCCCAGCCGGGGCGGGGGCCACTGAAGCTTTCTTT,CASSPAGAGATEAFF
NA,TRBV5-8,NA,TRBJ1-3,14,TGTGCCAGCAGCCTGGTGGGGGCAAGGAACACCATATATTTT,CASSLVGARNTIYF